The source of this TCR beta chain is a study of vaccination and CD4 T cells after COVID-19. Turning to the study itself: Post-COVID sampling occurred a median about 100 days after diagnosis (range 35 to 161). Blood was drawn a median around 73 days post second dose, range 14 to 241.

About this clonotype itself: Its antigen is unknown.

Germline lookup yields CDR1 LNHDA and CDR2 SQIVND (reference sequence). V trimming: 6 bases; J trimming: 5 bases; junction bases outside the gene matches: 7. This CDR3 region has 14 residues. The study sequenced cultured CD4+ T cell DNA using the Oncomine TCR Beta short-read assay. TCRdb independently ran MiXCR on the PCR reads; one entry per CDR3 protein. The sample has roughly 20,000 distinct CDR3 sequences; around two thirds are singletons. Specified treatment: approximately 9-day PBMC culture with coronavirus spike peptide pools or control peptides (ViraFEST assay). Source: CD4+ T cells from blood, cultured in vitro, taken before SARS-CoV-2 vaccination. The sequence was obtained from a human donor who received a COVID-19 vaccine. The rearrangement uses TRBV19 and TRBJ2-7; 10 bases map to TRBD1. CDR3 residues: CASSSTGGSNEQYF. DNA for the CDR3: TGTGCCAGTAGCTCGACAGGGGGCTCGAACGAGCAGTACTTC.